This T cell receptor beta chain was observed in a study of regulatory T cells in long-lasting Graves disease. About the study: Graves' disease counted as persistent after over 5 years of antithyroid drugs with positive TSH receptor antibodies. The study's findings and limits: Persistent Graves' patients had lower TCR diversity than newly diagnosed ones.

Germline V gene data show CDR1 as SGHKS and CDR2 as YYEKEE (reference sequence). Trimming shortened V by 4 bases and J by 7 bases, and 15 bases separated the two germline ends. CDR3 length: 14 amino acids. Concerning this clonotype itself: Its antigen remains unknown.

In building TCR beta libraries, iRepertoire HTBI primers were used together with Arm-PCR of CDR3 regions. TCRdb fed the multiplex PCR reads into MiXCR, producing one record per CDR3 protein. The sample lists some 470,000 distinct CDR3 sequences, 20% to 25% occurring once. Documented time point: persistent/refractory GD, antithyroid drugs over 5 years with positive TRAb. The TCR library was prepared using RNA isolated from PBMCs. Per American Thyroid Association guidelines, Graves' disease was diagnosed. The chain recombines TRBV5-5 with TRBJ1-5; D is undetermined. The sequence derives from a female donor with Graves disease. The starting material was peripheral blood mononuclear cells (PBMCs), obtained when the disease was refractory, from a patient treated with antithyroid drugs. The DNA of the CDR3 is TGTGCCAGCAGCCCGTTCGGGGTTAGACAGCCCCAGCATTTT. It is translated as CASSPFGVRQPQHF.